The clone carrying this T cell receptor beta chain was detected a few times. One entry per CDR3 protein, called by TCRdb with MiXCR from the 5' RACE reads. The data hold 280,000 or so distinct CDR3 sequences, with about 8.3% observed a single time. This entry belongs to a study of identical twins. Trimming shortened V by 6 bases and J by 2 bases, and 11 bases separated the two germline ends. Germline V lookup: CDR1 MNHNS, CDR2 SASEGT. The CDR3 extends over 14 amino acids. The same sample was also studied in work on yellow fever vaccine responses in identical twins.

This TCR derives from a woman younger than 35 in good health. Sequenced material: memory (CD45RO+) T cells sorted from blood. The V and J genes are TRBV6-1 and TRBJ1-5; D gene unclear. The CDR3 DNA reads as TGTGCCAGCAGCTCAAGTAGGGGCAATCAGCCCCAGCATTTT. Translated, it gives CASSSSRGNQPQHF.